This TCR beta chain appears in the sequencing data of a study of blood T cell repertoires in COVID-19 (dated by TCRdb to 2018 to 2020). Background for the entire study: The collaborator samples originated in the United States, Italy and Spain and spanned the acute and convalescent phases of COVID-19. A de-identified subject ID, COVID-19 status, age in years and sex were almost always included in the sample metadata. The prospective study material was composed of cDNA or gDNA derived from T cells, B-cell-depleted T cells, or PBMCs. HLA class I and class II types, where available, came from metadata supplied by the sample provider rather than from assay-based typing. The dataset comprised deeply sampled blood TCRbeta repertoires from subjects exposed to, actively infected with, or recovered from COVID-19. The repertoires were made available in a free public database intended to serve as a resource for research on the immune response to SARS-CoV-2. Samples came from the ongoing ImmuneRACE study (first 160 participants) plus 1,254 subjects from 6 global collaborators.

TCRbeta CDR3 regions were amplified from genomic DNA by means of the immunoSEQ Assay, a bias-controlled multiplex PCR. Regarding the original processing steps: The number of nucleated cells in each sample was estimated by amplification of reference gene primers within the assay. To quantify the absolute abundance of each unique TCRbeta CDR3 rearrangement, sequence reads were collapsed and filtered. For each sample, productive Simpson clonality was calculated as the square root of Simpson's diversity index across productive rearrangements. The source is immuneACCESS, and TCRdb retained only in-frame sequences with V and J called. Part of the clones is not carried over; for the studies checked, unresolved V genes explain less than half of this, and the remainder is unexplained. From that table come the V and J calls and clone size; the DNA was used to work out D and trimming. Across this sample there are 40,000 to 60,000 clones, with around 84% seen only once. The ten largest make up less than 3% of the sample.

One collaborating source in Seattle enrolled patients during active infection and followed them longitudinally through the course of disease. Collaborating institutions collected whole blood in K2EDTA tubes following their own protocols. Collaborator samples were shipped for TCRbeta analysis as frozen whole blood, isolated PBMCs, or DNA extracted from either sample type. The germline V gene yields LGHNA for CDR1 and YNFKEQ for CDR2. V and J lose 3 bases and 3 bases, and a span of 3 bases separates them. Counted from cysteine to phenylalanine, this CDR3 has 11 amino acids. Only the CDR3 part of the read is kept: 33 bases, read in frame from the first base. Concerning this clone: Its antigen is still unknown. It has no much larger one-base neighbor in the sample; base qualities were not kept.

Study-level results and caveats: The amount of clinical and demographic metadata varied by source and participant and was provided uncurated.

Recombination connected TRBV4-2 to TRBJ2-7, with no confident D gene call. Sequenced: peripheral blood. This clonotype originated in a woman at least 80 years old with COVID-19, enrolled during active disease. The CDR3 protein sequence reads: CASSHGYEQYF. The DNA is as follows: TGTGCCAGCAGCCACGGCTACGAGCAGTACTTC.